This T cell receptor beta chain was identified during a study of T-cell reconstitution after alpha-beta-depleted transplantation in children. Preparation of the TCRbeta library was carried out with unique molecular identifiers. TCRdb redid the calling of the PCR reads with MiXCR, one entry per CDR3 protein. Here the sample spans some 550,000 distinct CDR3 sequences, 15% to 20% being singletons. Per germline, CDR1 MGHDK and CDR2 SYGVNS. V gave up 5 bases and J gave up 11 bases, with 13 bases separating them. This CDR3 contains 13 residues. This sample comprised PBMCs from the stem cell graft donor, obtained from the stem cell graft. The genes are TRBV25-1 and TRBJ1-6; D gene unclear. The sequence came from a human donor who donated a stem cell graft to a child with acute lymphoblastic leukemia. CDR3 sequence (DNA): TGTGCCAGCAGTCAAGGGTCGATCACACCCCTCCACTTT. Its translation is CASSQGSITPLHF.